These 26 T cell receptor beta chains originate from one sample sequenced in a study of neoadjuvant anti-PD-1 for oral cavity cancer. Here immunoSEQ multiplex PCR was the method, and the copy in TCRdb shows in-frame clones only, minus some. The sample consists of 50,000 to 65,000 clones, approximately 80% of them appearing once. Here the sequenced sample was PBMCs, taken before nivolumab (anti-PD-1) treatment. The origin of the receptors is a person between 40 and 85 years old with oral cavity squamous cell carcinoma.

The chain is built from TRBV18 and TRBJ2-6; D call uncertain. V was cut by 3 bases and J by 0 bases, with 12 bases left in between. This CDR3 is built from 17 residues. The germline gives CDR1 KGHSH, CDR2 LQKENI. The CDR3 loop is CASSPMDPHSGANVLTF. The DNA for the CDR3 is TGTGCCAGCTCACCCATGGACCCCCACTCTGGGGCCAACGTCCTGACTTTC.

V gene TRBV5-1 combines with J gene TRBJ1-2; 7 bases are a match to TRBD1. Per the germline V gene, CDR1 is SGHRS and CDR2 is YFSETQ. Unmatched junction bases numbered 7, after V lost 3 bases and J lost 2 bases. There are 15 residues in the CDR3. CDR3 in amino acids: CASSSGTAQNYGYTF. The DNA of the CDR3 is TGCGCCAGCAGCTCGGGGACAGCACAAAACTATGGCTACACCTTC. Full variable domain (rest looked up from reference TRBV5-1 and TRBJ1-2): KAGVTQTPRYLIKTRGQQVTLSCSPISGHRSVSWYQQTPGQGLQFLFEYFSETQRNKGNFPGRFSGRQFSNSRSEMNVSTLELGDSALYLCASSSGTAQNYGYTFGSGTRLTVV.

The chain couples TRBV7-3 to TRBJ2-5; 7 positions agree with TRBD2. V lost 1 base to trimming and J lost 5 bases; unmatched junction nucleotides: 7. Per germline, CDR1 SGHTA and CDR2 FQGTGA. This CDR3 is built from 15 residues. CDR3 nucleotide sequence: TGTGCCAGCAGCTTAAATGGCGGGAGTCGGGAGACCCAGTACTTC. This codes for CASSLNGGSRETQYF.

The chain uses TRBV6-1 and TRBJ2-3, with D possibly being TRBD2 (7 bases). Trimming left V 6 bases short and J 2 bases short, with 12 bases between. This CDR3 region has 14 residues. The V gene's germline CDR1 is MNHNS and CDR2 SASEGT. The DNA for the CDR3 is TGTGCCAGCAGGACGGGGGGCAACACAGATACGCAGTATTTT. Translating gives CASRTGGNTDTQYF.

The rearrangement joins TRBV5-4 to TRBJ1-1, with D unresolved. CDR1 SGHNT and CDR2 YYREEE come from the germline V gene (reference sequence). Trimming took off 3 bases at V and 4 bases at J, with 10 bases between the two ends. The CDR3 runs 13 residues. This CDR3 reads CASSSTTATEAFF. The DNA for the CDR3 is TGTGCCAGCAGCTCCACGACGGCCACTGAAGCTTTCTTT.

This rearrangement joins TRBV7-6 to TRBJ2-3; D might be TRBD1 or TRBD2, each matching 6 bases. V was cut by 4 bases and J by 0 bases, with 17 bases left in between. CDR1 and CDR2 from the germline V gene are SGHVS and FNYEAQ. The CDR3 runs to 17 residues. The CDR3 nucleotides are TGTGCCAGCAGCTCCCCACGGTGGGGGGCCAGCACAGATACGCAGTATTTT. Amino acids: CASSSPRWGASTDTQYF.

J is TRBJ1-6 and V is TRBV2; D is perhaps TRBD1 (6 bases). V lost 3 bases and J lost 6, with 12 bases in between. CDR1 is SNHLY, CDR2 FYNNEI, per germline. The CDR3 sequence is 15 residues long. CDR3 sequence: CASSDEGVGNSPLHF. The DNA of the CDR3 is TGTGCCAGCAGTGACGAGGGGGTCGGTAATTCACCCCTCCACTTT.

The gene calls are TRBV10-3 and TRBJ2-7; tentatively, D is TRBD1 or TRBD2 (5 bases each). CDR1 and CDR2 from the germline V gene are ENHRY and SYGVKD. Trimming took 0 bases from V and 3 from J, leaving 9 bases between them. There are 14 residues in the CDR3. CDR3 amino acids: CAISESGDLYEQYF. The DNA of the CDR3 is TGTGCCATCAGTGAGTCGGGGGACCTCTACGAGCAGTACTTC.

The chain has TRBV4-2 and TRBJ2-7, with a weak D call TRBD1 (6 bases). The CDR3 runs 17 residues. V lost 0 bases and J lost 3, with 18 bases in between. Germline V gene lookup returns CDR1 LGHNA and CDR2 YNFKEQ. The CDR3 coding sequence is TGTGCCAGCAGCCAAGATAGGGCCAGGGGATTCCTCTACGAGCAGTACTTC. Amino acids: CASSQDRARGFLYEQYF.

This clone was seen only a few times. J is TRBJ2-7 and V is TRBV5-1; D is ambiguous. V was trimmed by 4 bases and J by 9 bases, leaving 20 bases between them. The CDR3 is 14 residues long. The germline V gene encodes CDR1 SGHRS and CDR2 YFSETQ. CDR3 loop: CASSLSGGADLQYF. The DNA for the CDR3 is TGCGCCAGCAGCCTGAGTGGTGGTGCAGATCTGCAGTACTTC.

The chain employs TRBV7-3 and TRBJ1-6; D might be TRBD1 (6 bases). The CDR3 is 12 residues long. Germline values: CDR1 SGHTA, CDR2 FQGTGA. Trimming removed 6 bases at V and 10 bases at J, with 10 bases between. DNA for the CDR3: TGTGCCAGCAGTGGGGGCGGCTCACCCCTCCACTTT. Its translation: CASSGGGSPLHF.

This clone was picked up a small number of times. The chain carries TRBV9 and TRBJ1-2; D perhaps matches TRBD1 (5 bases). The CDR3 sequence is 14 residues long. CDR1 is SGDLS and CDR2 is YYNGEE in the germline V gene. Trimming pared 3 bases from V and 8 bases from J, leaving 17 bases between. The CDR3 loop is CASSAGFRALGYTF. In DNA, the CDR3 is TGTGCCAGCAGCGCAGGGTTTAGGGCGTTGGGCTACACCTTC.

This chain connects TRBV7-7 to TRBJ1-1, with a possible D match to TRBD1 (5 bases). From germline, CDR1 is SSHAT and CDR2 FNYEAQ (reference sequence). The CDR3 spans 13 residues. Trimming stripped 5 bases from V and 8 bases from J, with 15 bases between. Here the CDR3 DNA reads TGTGCCAGCAGCCCCGGCGCCAGGGACGAAGCTTTCTTT. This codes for CASSPGARDEAFF.

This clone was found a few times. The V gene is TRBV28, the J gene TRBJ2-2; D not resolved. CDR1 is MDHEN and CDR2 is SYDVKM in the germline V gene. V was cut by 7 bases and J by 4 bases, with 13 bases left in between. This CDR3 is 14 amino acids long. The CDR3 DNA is TGTGCCAGCAAACGGCAGGCATTCACCGGGGAGCTGTTTTTT. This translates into CASKRQAFTGELFF.

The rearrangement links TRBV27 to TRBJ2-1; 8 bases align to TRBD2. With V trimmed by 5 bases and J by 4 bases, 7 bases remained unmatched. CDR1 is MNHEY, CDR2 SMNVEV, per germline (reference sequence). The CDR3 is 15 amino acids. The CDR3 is CASSVERGTYNEQFF. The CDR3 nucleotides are TGTGCCAGCAGTGTAGAGCGGGGGACTTACAATGAGCAGTTCTTC.

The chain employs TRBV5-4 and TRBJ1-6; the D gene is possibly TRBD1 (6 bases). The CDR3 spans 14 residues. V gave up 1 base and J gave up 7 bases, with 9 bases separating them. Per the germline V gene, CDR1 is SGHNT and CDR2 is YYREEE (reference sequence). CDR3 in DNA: TGTGCCAGCAGCTTGAGGGGGTCGAATTCACCCCTCCACTTT. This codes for CASSLRGSNSPLHF.

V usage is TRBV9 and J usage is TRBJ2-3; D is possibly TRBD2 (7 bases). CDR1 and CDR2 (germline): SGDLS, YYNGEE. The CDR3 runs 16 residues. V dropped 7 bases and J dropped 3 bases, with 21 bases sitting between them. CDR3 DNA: TGTGCCAGCTCCGGGGGAGGGGGGGCTGTGACAGATACGCAGTATTTT. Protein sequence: CASSGGGGAVTDTQYF.

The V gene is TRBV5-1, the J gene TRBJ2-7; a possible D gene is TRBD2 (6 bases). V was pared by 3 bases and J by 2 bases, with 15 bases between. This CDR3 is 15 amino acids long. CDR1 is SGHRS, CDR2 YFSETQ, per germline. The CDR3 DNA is TGCGCCAGCAGCTCGGTGCCGGGACTGACCTACGAGCAGTACTTC. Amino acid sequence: CASSSVPGLTYEQYF.

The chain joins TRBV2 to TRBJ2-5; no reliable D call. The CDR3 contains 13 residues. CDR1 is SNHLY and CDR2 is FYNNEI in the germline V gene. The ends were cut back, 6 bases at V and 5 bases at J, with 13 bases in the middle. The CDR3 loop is CASRVTIGETQYF. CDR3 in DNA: TGTGCCAGCAGGGTTACGATAGGGGAGACCCAGTACTTC.

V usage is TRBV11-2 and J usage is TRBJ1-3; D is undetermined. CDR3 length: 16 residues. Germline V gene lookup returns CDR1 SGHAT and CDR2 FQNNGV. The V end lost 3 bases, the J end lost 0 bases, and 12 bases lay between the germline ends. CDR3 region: CASSLDRTVSGNTIYF. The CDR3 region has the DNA TGTGCCAGCAGCTTGGATCGGACGGTCTCTGGAAACACCATATATTTT.

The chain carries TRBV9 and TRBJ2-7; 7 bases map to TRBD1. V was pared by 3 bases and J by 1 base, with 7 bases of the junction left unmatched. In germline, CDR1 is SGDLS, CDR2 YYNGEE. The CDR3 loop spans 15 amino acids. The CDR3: CASSAREGQSYEQYF. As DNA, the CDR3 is TGTGCCAGCAGCGCCCGAGAGGGACAGTCCTACGAGCAGTACTTC.

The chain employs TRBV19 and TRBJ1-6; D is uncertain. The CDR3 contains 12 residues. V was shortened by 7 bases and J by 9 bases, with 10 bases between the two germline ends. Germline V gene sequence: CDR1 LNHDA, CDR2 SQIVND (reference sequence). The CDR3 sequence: CASTHKGSPLHF. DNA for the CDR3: TGTGCCAGTACCCACAAAGGTTCACCCCTCCACTTT.

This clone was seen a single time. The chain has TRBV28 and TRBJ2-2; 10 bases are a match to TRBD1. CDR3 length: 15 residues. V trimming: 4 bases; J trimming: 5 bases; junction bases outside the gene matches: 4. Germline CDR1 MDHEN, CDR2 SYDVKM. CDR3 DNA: TGTGCCAGCAGTTACCCGGGACAGGGGACCGGGGAGCTGTTTTTT. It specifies CASSYPGQGTGELFF.

In nucleotides, the CDR3 is TGTGCCAGCAGGCGGACTAGCGGGAGGACTGAGCAGTTCTTC. Its protein product is CASRRTSGRTEQFF. The chain combines TRBV6-6 with TRBJ2-1; 14 bases are shared with TRBD2. The CDR3 is made up of 14 amino acids. From germline, CDR1 is MNHNY and CDR2 SVGAGI (reference sequence). V dropped 6 bases and J dropped 9; count of bases not matched to a gene: 4.

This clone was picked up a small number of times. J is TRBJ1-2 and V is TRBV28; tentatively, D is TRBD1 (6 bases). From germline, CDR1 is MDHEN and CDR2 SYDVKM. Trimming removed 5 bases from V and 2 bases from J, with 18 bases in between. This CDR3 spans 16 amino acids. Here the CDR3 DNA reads TGTGCCAGCAGTGTACTAAGGGGGGCATACAACTATGGCTACACCTTC. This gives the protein CASSVLRGAYNYGYTF.

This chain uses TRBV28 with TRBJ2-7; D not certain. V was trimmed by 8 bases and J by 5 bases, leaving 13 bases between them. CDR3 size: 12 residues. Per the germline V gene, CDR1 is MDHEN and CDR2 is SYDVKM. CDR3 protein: CASLGISNEQYF. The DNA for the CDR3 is TGTGCCAGCTTGGGCATTTCAAACGAGCAGTACTTC.